This T cell receptor beta chain appears in the sequencing data of a study of shared clonotypes between healthy human individuals. For every subset, genomic DNA was evenly distributed across several immunoSEQ plates. Using immunoSEQ multiplex PCR, the repertoire was profiled, and TCRdb retains in-frame clones only, with some absent. The sample records around 600,000 clones, around 96% being singletons. CDR3 length: 15 residues. Germline CDR1 and CDR2: MNHNY and SVGAGI (reference sequence). The V gene lost 0 bases and the J gene lost 5 bases, with 10 bases spanning the gap. Terminally differentiated effector memory CD45RA+ cells were left out of the naive CD8 fraction, which was CD45RO-negative and positively selected for CCR7.

The receptor's source is a woman younger than 45 in good health. The chain employs TRBV6-6 and TRBJ2-2; no clear D gene. Sequences were obtained from naive CD8+ T cells sorted from blood. The CDR3 nucleotides read TGTGCCAGCAGTTACTCAGTGTTGGGGACCGGGGAGCTGTTTTTT. Its protein product is CASSYSVLGTGELFF.